The 26 T cell receptor beta chains given below trace back to one sample, sequenced in a study of blood T cell repertoires in COVID-19 (dated by TCRdb to 2020 to 2022). Library preparation was by the immunoSEQ multiplex PCR assay. Here the immuneACCESS table is served through TCRdb, limited to in-frame sequences with V and J called. Missing clones are a known gap in these copies; in checked studies unresolved V genes cover under half, and the rest lacks a known reason. This sample has fewer than 250,000 clones in its table, and approximately 90% of those were observed once. Over 0.75% of the sample is taken by the ten largest. Sequenced: peripheral blood. The receptors stem from a man in his 60s with COVID-19, enrolled during active disease.

The chain employs TRBV28 and TRBJ2-1, with no clear D. This CDR3 has 12 residues. Trimming removed 2 bases from V and 10 bases from J, with 9 bases in between. Germline CDR1 and CDR2: MDHEN and SYDVKM. The CDR3 is CASSLTVYEQFF. In nucleotides, the CDR3 is TGTGCCAGCAGTTTAACTGTCTACGAGCAGTTCTTC.

The chain has TRBV28 and TRBJ2-7; TRBD1 matches 9 bases. Germline V gene data show CDR1 as MDHEN and CDR2 as SYDVKM. Trimming removed 5 bases from V and 10 bases from J; junction bases left unmatched: 18. The CDR3 extends over 16 amino acids. The CDR3 protein is CASSLSPTGGTGLQYF. In nucleotides, the CDR3 is TGTGCCAGCAGTCTCAGCCCGACAGGGGGGACGGGGCTCCAGTACTTC.

The V and J genes are TRBV6-2 or TRBV6-3 and TRBJ2-7; maybe TRBD1 (6 bases). Deletions cut 5 bases from V and 2 bases from J, with 10 bases between. The CDR3 sequence is 13 residues long. Germline values: CDR1 MNHEY, CDR2 SVGEGT. In DNA, the CDR3 is TGTGCCAGCAGTCCCGGGACACCCTACGAGCAGTACTTC. Its translation: CASSPGTPYEQYF.

J is TRBJ1-2 and V is TRBV19, with TRBD1 identical over 7 bases. After removal of 0 bases from V and 3 bases from J, the junction contained 7 bases not matched to a gene. Germline V gives CDR1 LNHDA, CDR2 SQIVND (reference sequence). The CDR3 extends over 16 amino acids. DNA of the CDR3: TGTGCCAGTAGTATAGACATGGGACAGACTTACTATGGCTACACCTTC. Translated, it gives CASSIDMGQTYYGYTF.

This clone turned up a few times. This chain connects TRBV27 to TRBJ1-1, with a possible D match to TRBD1 (6 bases). This CDR3 has 13 residues. The germline V and J ends were trimmed by 1 base and 8 bases, with 11 bases remaining between them. Germline V CDR1 and CDR2: MNHEY, SMNVEV (reference sequence). The DNA of the CDR3 is TGTGCCAGCAGTTTATTAGGACAGTCGGAAGCTTTCTTT. Translated, it gives CASSLLGQSEAFF.

The chain is built from TRBV4-1 and TRBJ1-6; 7 nucleotides match TRBD1. The CDR3 spans 15 residues. J lost 8 bases, V lost 3 bases, and 7 bases had no gene match. CDR1 is MGHRA and CDR2 is YSYEKL in the germline V gene. CDR3 loop: CASSHPGTEHSPLHF. CDR3 in DNA: TGCGCCAGCAGCCATCCCGGGACAGAACATTCACCCCTCCACTTT.

Notes on this clone: The junction departs from the called germline gene at one end, perhaps through a read error. The chain joins TRBV7-7 to TRBJ2-5, with 11 bases identical to TRBD2. The CDR3 is 17 residues long. Looked up from germline, CDR1 is SSHAT and CDR2 is FNYEAQ (reference sequence). CDR3 nucleotide sequence: TGTGCTAGCAGCCAAAGTGCGGTAGCGGGAGGGCCGGAGACCCAGTACTTC. Protein product: CASSQSAVAGGPETQYF.

This chain uses TRBV27 with TRBJ2-7, with 13 bases aligning to TRBD2. The CDR3 totals 15 residues. J was trimmed by 5 bases and V by 6 bases; bases with no gene match: 7. Germline values: CDR1 MNHEY, CDR2 SMNVEV (reference sequence). CDR3 bases: TGTGCCAGCAGGGGAGCACTAGCGGGAGGGAACGAGCAGTACTTC. Translation gives CASRGALAGGNEQYF.

This chain links TRBV19 with TRBJ1-3; 7 bases are a match to TRBD1. V shed 6 bases, J shed 0 bases, and the junction held 14 bases outside the gene matches. CDR1 is LNHDA, CDR2 SQIVND, per germline (reference sequence). The CDR3 consists of 18 residues. The CDR3 region is CASSPRGYSLHSGNTIYF. CDR3 nucleotide sequence: TGTGCCAGTAGCCCCAGGGGGTACAGCCTTCACTCTGGAAACACCATATATTTT.

The rearrangement links TRBV24-1 to TRBJ2-1; D may be TRBD2 (5 bases). Germline values: CDR1 KGHDR, CDR2 SFDVKD. This CDR3 spans 16 amino acids. Trimming took off 4 bases at V and 7 bases at J, with 19 bases between the two ends. DNA for the CDR3: TGTGCCACCAGTGAACTAGGCCTGGGCTTAAGGAATGAGCAGTTCTTC. Translated: CATSELGLGLRNEQFF.

The gene calls are TRBV4-1 and TRBJ2-1, with D possibly being TRBD2 (5 bases). This CDR3 has 15 amino acids. Per the germline V gene, CDR1 is MGHRA and CDR2 is YSYEKL. V lost 0 bases and J 8 bases, leaving 14 bases between the germline ends. CDR3 coding DNA: TGCGCCAGCAGCCAAGAGGCGGCAGGAGGAGATGAGCAGTTCTTC. Its protein product is CASSQEAAGGDEQFF.

The chain combines TRBV30 with TRBJ1-2; the D gene is possibly TRBD1 (6 bases). The CDR3 runs 11 residues. Looked up from germline, CDR1 is GTSNPN and CDR2 is SVGIG (reference sequence). Trimming pared 4 bases from V and 8 bases from J, leaving 11 bases between. The CDR3 DNA is TGTGCCTGGACAACAGGGACGGGCTACACCTTC. Protein: CAWTTGTGYTF.

The chain recombines TRBV6-5 with TRBJ2-7; D is ambiguous. CDR1 is MNHEY, CDR2 SVGAGI, per germline. V was shortened by 6 bases and J by 2 bases, with 17 bases between the two germline ends. The CDR3 is 15 residues long. The CDR3 loop is CASSPSTTAAYEQYF. The CDR3 bases are TGTGCCAGCAGCCCCTCAACCACAGCCGCCTACGAGCAGTACTTC.

This chain uses TRBV10-2 with TRBJ2-1; possible D gene TRBD2, 6 bases. Germline lookup yields CDR1 WSHSY and CDR2 SAAADI. This CDR3 has 16 residues. V was clipped by 4 bases and J by 7 bases, with 20 bases between them. The CDR3 is CASSARPGLPENEQFF. In DNA form, the CDR3 reads TGCGCCAGCAGTGCCAGGCCGGGACTTCCGGAGAATGAGCAGTTCTTC.

The V and J genes are TRBV5-6 and TRBJ1-2; no firm D call. This CDR3 is built from 15 residues. Per the germline V gene, CDR1 is SGHDT and CDR2 is YYEEEE. The V end lost 0 bases, the J end lost 4 bases, and 13 bases lay between the germline ends. DNA of the CDR3: TGTGCCAGCAGCTTGGAACACCTGAGGAGCTATGGCTACACCTTC. It specifies CASSLEHLRSYGYTF.

The chain carries TRBV4-3 and TRBJ2-3; 8 bases are shared with TRBD2. J was trimmed by 2 bases and V by 1 base; bases with no gene match: 8. The germline gives CDR1 LGHNA, CDR2 YSLEER. The CDR3 has 17 residues. The CDR3 is CASSQARGLGTTDTQYF. The DNA of the CDR3 is TGCGCCAGCAGCCAAGCAAGGGGACTAGGGACCACAGATACGCAGTATTTT.

This chain links TRBV27 with TRBJ2-3; 10 bases align to TRBD2. V gave up 5 bases and J gave up 2 bases; unmatched junction bases: 10. Germline V gene lookup returns CDR1 MNHEY and CDR2 SMNVEV (reference sequence). The CDR3 runs to 17 residues. The CDR3: CASSPFPTSGFTDTQYF. The CDR3 coding sequence is TGTGCCAGCAGTCCTTTCCCGACTAGCGGGTTCACAGATACGCAGTATTTT.

The V call is TRBV5-1, the J call TRBJ1-1, with D perhaps matching TRBD1 (5 bases). The CDR3 is 15 amino acids. Trimming took 0 bases from V and 1 from J, leaving 10 bases between them. Per germline, CDR1 SGHRS and CDR2 YFSETQ. The CDR3 region has the DNA TGCGCCAGCAGCTTGGGGCAGGGCCCGAACACTGAAGCTTTCTTT. As protein: CASSLGQGPNTEAFF. Full variable domain (rest looked up from reference TRBV5-1 and TRBJ1-1): KAGVTQTPRYLIKTRGQQVTLSCSPISGHRSVSWYQQTPGQGLQFLFEYFSETQRNKGNFPGRFSGRQFSNSRSEMNVSTLELGDSALYLCASSLGQGPNTEAFFGQGTRLTVV.

The V and J genes are TRBV2 and TRBJ2-7, with TRBD2 matching 11 bases. Trimming at V came to 7 bases and at J to 1 base, leaving 3 bases not matched to a gene. Germline V CDR1 and CDR2: SNHLY, FYNNEI. The CDR3 loop spans 14 amino acids. In DNA, the CDR3 is TGTGCCAGCAAGACTAGCGGGGCTTCCTACGAGCAGTACTTC. It yields the protein CASKTSGASYEQYF.

The gene calls are TRBV11-3 and TRBJ1-1; TRBD1 matches at 7 bases. With 5 bases clipped from V and 6 bases from J, the junction kept 6 bases outside the gene matches. There are 13 residues in the CDR3. CDR1 SGHNT and CDR2 YENEEA come from the germline V gene. CDR3 DNA: TGTGCCAGCAGCCGACAGGGTGTCCCTGAAGCTTTCTTT. Translating gives CASSRQGVPEAFF.

The V gene is TRBV11-2, the J gene TRBJ2-7; a weak D match, TRBD2 (5 bases). The V and J ends lost 8 bases and 3 bases respectively, with 11 bases between them. CDR1 SGHAT and CDR2 FQNNGV come from the germline V gene. The CDR3 totals 12 residues. The CDR3: CASQRSSYEQYF. Written as DNA, the CDR3 is TGTGCCAGCCAGCGGTCAAGCTACGAGCAGTACTTC.

This clone was counted a single time. The rearrangement uses TRBV11-2 and TRBJ2-2; TRBD1 aligns across 7 bases. CDR1 is SGHAT and CDR2 is FQNNGV in the germline V gene. V was clipped by 4 bases and J by 0 bases; unmatched bases: 2. The CDR3 extends over 15 amino acids. CDR3 in DNA: TGTGCCAGCAGCTCGACAGGGCCGAACACCGGGGAGCTGTTTTTT. Residues: CASSSTGPNTGELFF.

The V and J genes are TRBV19 and TRBJ2-2, with D perhaps TRBD1 (6 bases). The germline gives CDR1 LNHDA, CDR2 SQIVND (reference sequence). V gave up 9 bases and J gave up 0 bases, with 11 bases separating them. The CDR3 is 14 residues long. In DNA form, the CDR3 reads TGTGCCAGCAGTGACAGGTCGAACACCGGGGAGCTGTTTTTT. Its protein is CASSDRSNTGELFF.

The CDR3 spells CATDTGPSSGANVLTF. CDR3 coding DNA: TGTGCCACTGATACAGGGCCCAGCTCTGGGGCCAACGTCCTGACTTTC. The V gene is TRBV5-4, the J gene TRBJ2-6; D may be TRBD1 (6 bases). CDR1 and CDR2 from the germline V gene are SGHNT and YYREEE (reference sequence). V gave up 9 bases and J gave up 0 bases, with 16 bases separating them. CDR3 size: 16 residues.

The chain links TRBV7-2 to TRBJ2-2, with D possibly matching TRBD2 (5 bases). Trimming removed 1 base at V and 4 bases at J, with 10 bases between. The V gene's germline CDR1 is SGHTA and CDR2 FQGNSA. CDR3 length equals 15 residues. CDR3 DNA sequence: TGTGCCAGCAGCTTAGTGCGGGCAGGCACCGGGGAGCTGTTTTTT. Amino acids: CASSLVRAGTGELFF.

The chain uses TRBV18 and TRBJ2-1; a weak D match, TRBD2 (6 bases). The CDR3 loop spans 14 amino acids. V was clipped by 6 bases and J by 4 bases, with 13 bases between them. Germline V gene sequence: CDR1 KGHSH, CDR2 LQKENI. CDR3 sequence: CASSRRDQYNEQFF. CDR3 sequence (DNA): TGTGCCAGCTCGAGGCGGGACCAGTACAATGAGCAGTTCTTC. The full variable domain, rest sourced from reference TRBV18 and TRBJ2-1, is NAGVMQNPRHLVRRRGQEARLRCSPMKGHSHVYWYRQLPEEGLKFMVYLQKENIIDESGMPKERFSAEFPKEGPSILRIQQVVRGDSAAYFCASSRRDQYNEQFFGPGTRLTVL.